A selection of T cell receptor beta chains follows, all from one sample in a study of T cell changes during pregnancy in multiple sclerosis. TCRdb keeps only in-frame clones here, not all; method: immunoSEQ multiplex PCR. The repertoire consists of under 60,000 clones, with around 92% occurring once and the leading ten covering under 0.3%. The source material was CD4+ T cells from peripheral blood mononuclear cells, sampled in the third trimester of pregnancy. All receptors derive from a female donor with multiple sclerosis, enrolled in a pregnancy study. The CDR3 runs from the conserved cysteine through the conserved F or W. D genes are given only for firm matches. Rows may omit the clone size; those that give it use once, few, many or a size class.

d_call	v_call	clone_size	j_call	cdr3_aa	cdr3_nt
NA	TRBV30	NA	TRBJ1-5	CAWSSSGGGQPQHF	TGTGCCTGGTCTAGTAGTGGGGGCGGGCAGCCCCAGCATTTT
TRBD2	TRBV5-6	NA	TRBJ2-2	CASSPGTSGRVNTGELFF	TGTGCCAGCAGCCCCGGGACTAGCGGGAGAGTGAACACCGGGGAGCTGTTTTTT
TRBD1	TRBV9	NA	TRBJ1-2	CASSAGTVHGYTF	TGTGCCAGCAGCGCCGGGACAGTACACGGCTACACCTTC
NA	TRBV30	NA	TRBJ1-2	CAWSVMNTNYGYTF	TGTGCCTGGAGTGTCATGAACACTAACTATGGCTACACCTTC
TRBD1	TRBV29-1	NA	TRBJ2-1	CSVEETGVEQFF	TGCAGCGTTGAAGAGACAGGGGTCGAGCAGTTCTTC
TRBD1	TRBV6-7	NA	TRBJ1-2	CASSPRCDRGQPPPPFHYGYTF	TGTGCCAGCAGTCCCCGGTGTGACAGGGGACAACCACCCCCCCCTTTTCACTATGGCTACACCTTC
TRBD1	TRBV6-6	NA	TRBJ2-7	CASSTGQGGIHEQYF	TGTGCCAGCAGTACGGGACAGGGAGGGATCCACGAGCAGTACTTC
TRBD1	TRBV5-1	few	TRBJ1-2	CASSRPMGTGSNYGYTF	TGCGCCAGCAGTCGCCCTATGGGGACAGGGTCTAACTATGGCTACACCTTC
NA	TRBV11-2	NA	TRBJ1-5	CASSLSGGSNQPQHF	TGTGCCAGCAGCCTTTCGGGGGGTAGCAATCAGCCCCAGCATTTT
TRBD2	TRBV4-2	once	TRBJ2-7	CASSQAEGAGASHEQYF	TGTGCCAGCAGCCAAGCCGAAGGTGCGGGAGCTAGCCACGAGCAGTACTTC
TRBD1	TRBV28	NA	TRBJ1-3	CASRDNRGLDTIYF	TGTGCCAGCAGGGATAACAGGGGGCTGGACACCATATATTTT
TRBD1	TRBV30	once	TRBJ2-1	CAWREQGGWYNEQFF	TGTGCCTGGCGGGAACAGGGGGGTTGGTACAATGAGCAGTTCTTC
TRBD2	TRBV5-1	NA	TRBJ2-1	CASSYLGLAGGLYNEQFF	TGCGCCAGCAGCTACTTGGGACTAGCGGGAGGTCTCTACAATGAGCAGTTCTTC
NA	TRBV5-6	NA	TRBJ1-2	CASSFRGGVHGYTF	TGTGCCAGCAGCTTCCGGGGGGGGGTTCACGGCTACACCTTC
NA	TRBV5-1	NA	TRBJ1-4	CASSLGQGYEKLFF	TGCGCCAGCAGCTTAGGCCAGGGGTATGAAAAACTGTTTTTT
TRBD1	TRBV6-5	NA	TRBJ1-1	CATNPGTGGSAFF	TGTGCCACCAACCCGGGGACAGGGGGTTCGGCTTTCTTT
TRBD1	TRBV7-2	few	TRBJ2-4	CASSSGQGIAKNIQYF	TGTGCCAGCAGCTCGGGACAGGGAATAGCCAAAAACATTCAGTACTTC
NA	TRBV28	NA	TRBJ2-6	CASSISPGAGANVLTF	TGTGCCAGCAGTATCTCCCCGGGGGCTGGGGCCAACGTCCTGACTTTC
NA	TRBV5-1	NA	TRBJ2-3	CASSWTVASTDTQYF	TGCGCCAGCAGCTGGACAGTCGCTAGCACAGATACGCAGTATTTT
NA	TRBV5-1	NA	TRBJ2-1	CASRLVSNEQFF	TGCGCCAGCAGACTAGTGAGCAATGAGCAGTTCTTC
TRBD1	TRBV4-1	NA	TRBJ1-3	CASSQEGTAFSGNTIYF	TGCGCCAGCAGCCAAGAGGGGACAGCCTTCTCTGGAAACACCATATATTTT
NA	TRBV19	NA	TRBJ2-1	CASSIAGNEQFF	TGTGCCAGTAGTATAGCCGGCAATGAGCAGTTCTTC
TRBD2	TRBV27	NA	TRBJ2-5	CASRLAGKETQYF	TGTGCCAGCAGGCTAGCGGGAAAAGAGACCCAGTACTTC
TRBD1	TRBV6-1	NA	TRBJ1-5	CASSEEQAGRGREPQHF	TGTGCCAGCAGTGAAGAACAGGCAGGCAGGGGGCGTGAGCCCCAGCATTTT
TRBD1	TRBV7-3	few	TRBJ1-1	CASSSGTGGTEAFF	TGTGCCAGCAGCTCCGGGACAGGGGGAACTGAAGCTTTCTTT
NA	TRBV11-2	NA	TRBJ1-1	CASSLWANTEAFF	TGTGCCAGCAGCTTATGGGCTAACACTGAAGCTTTCTTT
NA	TRBV27	NA	TRBJ1-1	CASSPWRGTEAFF	TGTGCCAGCAGTCCTTGGAGGGGTACTGAAGCTTTCTTT
NA	TRBV5-1	NA	TRBJ2-4	CASSSPGGMRTKNIQYF	TGCGCCAGCAGCTCCCCCGGCGGAATGAGGACCAAAAACATTCAGTACTTC
NA	TRBV5-6	NA	TRBJ2-7	CASGYPTDSSYEQYF	TGTGCCAGCGGATATCCGACAGACAGTTCCTACGAGCAGTACTTC
NA	TRBV5-1	NA	TRBJ1-2	CASSLETAGKGYTF	TGCGCCAGCAGCTTGGAGACAGCGGGTAAGGGCTACACCTTC
TRBD1	TRBV5-6	NA	TRBJ1-1	CASNQMLTGGTEAFF	TGTGCCAGCAACCAAATGCTGACAGGGGGCACTGAAGCTTTCTTT
TRBD1	TRBV19	NA	TRBJ1-5	CASRDRVSQPQHF	TGTGCCAGTCGGGACAGGGTGAGTCAGCCCCAGCATTTT
TRBD2	TRBV7-8	NA	TRBJ2-7	CASSSGTLSEQYF	TGTGCCAGCAGCAGCGGGACTTTATCTGAGCAGTACTTC
TRBD2	TRBV4-1	once	TRBJ2-2	CASSQQGRGGELFF	TGCGCCAGCAGCCAACAAGGGAGGGGCGGGGAGCTGTTTTTT
NA	TRBV10-3	NA	TRBJ2-1	CAIAPSSYNEQFF	TGTGCCATCGCGCCTAGCTCCTACAATGAGCAGTTCTTC
NA	TRBV28	NA	TRBJ1-4	CASSLQGPNEKLFF	TGTGCCAGCAGTTTACAGGGGCCTAATGAAAAACTGTTTTTT
TRBD1	TRBV2	NA	TRBJ1-2	CASRGTGVGYTF	TGTGCCAGCAGAGGGACAGGGGTAGGCTACACCTTC
TRBD1	TRBV7-2	NA	TRBJ2-1	CASSQGTGEVSYNEQFF	TGTGCCAGCAGCCAAGGGACAGGGGAGGTTAGCTACAATGAGCAGTTCTTC
NA	TRBV14	NA	TRBJ2-7	CASSQRLQYEQYF	TGTGCCAGCAGCCAAAGGCTACAGTACGAGCAGTACTTC
NA	TRBV6-1	NA	TRBJ1-5	CASRTAMDQPQHF	TGTGCCAGCCGGACAGCGATGGATCAGCCCCAGCATTTT
NA	TRBV5-4	NA	TRBJ2-7	CASSTLTESYEQYF	TGTGCCAGCAGCACACTGACAGAGTCCTACGAGCAGTACTTC
NA	TRBV19	NA	TRBJ2-5	CATAVGSGRRETQYF	TGTGCCACCGCGGTGGGATCGGGAAGAAGGGAGACCCAGTACTTC
NA	TRBV14	NA	TRBJ1-6	CASSQAVSPNSPLHF	TGTGCCAGCAGCCAAGCCGTCAGTCCTAATTCACCCCTCCACTTT
NA	TRBV5-6	NA	TRBJ2-3	CASSFAGKRTDTQYF	TGTGCCAGCAGCTTTGCAGGTAAAAGGACAGATACGCAGTATTTT
TRBD1	TRBV28	once	TRBJ2-7	CASSSGGTGLYEQYF	TGTGCCAGCAGTTCCGGCGGGACAGGGCTCTACGAGCAGTACTTC
TRBD1	TRBV5-1	NA	TRBJ2-2	CASSRGQGTNTGELFF	TGCGCCAGCAGCCGAGGACAGGGCACAAACACCGGGGAGCTGTTTTTT
TRBD2	TRBV7-8	NA	TRBJ2-1	CASSLGGLAGPYNEQFF	TGTGCCAGCAGCTTAGGAGGTCTAGCGGGGCCCTACAATGAGCAGTTCTTC
NA	TRBV12-5	few	TRBJ2-2	CASGSDPGLSPGELFF	TGTGCTAGTGGTTCGGATCCGGGACTCTCCCCCGGGGAGCTGTTTTTT